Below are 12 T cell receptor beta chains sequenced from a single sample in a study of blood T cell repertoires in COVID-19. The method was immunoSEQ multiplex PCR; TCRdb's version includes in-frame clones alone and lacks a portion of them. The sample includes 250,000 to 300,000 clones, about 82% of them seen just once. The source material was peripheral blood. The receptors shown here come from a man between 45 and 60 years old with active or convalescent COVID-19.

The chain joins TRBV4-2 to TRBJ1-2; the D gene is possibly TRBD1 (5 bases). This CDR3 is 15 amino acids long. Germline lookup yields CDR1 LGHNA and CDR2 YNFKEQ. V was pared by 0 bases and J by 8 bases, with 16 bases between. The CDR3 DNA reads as TGTGCCAGCAGCCAAGATGCGGCAGGGTTTGGCGGCTACACCTTC. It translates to CASSQDAAGFGGYTF.

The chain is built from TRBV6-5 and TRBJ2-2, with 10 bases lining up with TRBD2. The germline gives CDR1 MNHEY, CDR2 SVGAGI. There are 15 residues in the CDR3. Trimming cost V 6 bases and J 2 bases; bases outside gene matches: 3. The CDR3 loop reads CASSKLAGNTGELFF. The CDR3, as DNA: TGTGCCAGCAGCAAACTAGCGGGAAACACCGGGGAGCTGTTTTTT.

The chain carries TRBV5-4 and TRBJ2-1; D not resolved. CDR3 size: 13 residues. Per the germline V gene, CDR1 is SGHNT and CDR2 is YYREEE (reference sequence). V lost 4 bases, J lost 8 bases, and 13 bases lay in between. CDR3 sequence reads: CASSRVSLDEQFF. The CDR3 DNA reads TGTGCCAGCAGCCGCGTGTCTCTCGATGAGCAGTTCTTC.

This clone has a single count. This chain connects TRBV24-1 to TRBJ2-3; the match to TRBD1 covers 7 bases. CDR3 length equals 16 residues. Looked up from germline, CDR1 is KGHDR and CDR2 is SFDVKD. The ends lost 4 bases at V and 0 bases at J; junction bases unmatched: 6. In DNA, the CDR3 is TGTGCCACCAGTGAAAATGGACAGGCTAGCACAGATACGCAGTATTTT. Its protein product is CATSENGQASTDTQYF.

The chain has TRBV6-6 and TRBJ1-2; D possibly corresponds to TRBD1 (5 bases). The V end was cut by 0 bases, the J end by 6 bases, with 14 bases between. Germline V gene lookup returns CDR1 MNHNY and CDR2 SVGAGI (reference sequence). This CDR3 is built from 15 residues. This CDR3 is CASSYSGQGTHGYTF. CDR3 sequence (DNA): TGTGCCAGCAGTTACTCGGGGCAGGGTACACATGGCTACACCTTC.

In nucleotides, the CDR3 is TGTGCCAGCAGCCCCGTGGGACTAGCGGAGTACAATGAGCAGTTCTTC. Its translation is CASSPVGLAEYNEQFF. The genes are TRBV11-2 and TRBJ2-1; 11 nucleotides align to TRBD2. Germline trimming cut 5 bases from V and 4 bases from J; bases unmatched to any gene: 7. The CDR3 covers 16 residues. The germline V gene has CDR1 SGHAT and CDR2 FQNNGV.

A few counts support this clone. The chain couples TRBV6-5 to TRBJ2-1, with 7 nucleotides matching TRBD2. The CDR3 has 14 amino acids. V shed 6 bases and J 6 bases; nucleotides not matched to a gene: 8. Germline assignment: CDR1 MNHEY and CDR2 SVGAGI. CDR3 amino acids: CASSLVGGGNEQFF. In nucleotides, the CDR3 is TGTGCCAGCAGCCTTGTTGGGGGGGGCAATGAGCAGTTCTTC.

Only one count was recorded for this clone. The CDR3 is CASSLALAGSSYNEQFF. The CDR3 bases are TGTGCCAGCAGCTTGGCACTAGCGGGCTCCTCCTACAATGAGCAGTTCTTC. The chain carries TRBV7-6 and TRBJ2-1; TRBD2 aligns across 9 bases. The V segment lost 3 bases and the J segment 0 bases; nucleotides outside the gene matches: 6. The CDR3 loop spans 17 amino acids. Germline CDR1 is SGHVS and CDR2 is FNYEAQ.

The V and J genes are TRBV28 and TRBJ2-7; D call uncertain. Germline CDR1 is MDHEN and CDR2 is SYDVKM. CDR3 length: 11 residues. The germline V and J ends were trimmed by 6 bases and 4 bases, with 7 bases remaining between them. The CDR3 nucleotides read TGTGCCAGCAGCACTTTATACGAGCAGTACTTC. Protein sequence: CASSTLYEQYF.

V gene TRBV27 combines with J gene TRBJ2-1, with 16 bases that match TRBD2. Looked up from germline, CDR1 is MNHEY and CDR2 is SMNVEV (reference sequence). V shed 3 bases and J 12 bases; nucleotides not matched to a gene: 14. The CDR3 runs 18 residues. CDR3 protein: CASSFLGLAGGPGLVQFF. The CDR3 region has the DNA TGTGCCAGCAGTTTTCTGGGACTAGCGGGAGGGCCAGGTTTAGTGCAGTTCTTC.

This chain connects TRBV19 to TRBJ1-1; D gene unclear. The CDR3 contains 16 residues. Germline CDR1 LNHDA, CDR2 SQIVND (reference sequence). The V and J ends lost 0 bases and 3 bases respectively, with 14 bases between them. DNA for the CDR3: TGTGCCAGTAGTATAGATCGGCTAGAGGGTGACACTGAAGCTTTCTTT. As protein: CASSIDRLEGDTEAFF.

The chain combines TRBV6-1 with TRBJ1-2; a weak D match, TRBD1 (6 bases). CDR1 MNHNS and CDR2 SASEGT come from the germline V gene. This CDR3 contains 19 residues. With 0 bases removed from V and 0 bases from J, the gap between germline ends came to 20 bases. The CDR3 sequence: CASSEAISGARRANYGYTF. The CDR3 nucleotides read TGTGCCAGCAGTGAAGCGATTTCAGGGGCTAGACGAGCTAACTATGGCTACACCTTC.